Listed below are T cell receptor beta chains from one sample, sequenced in a study of OX40 agonist ivuxolimab in advanced cancers. Libraries were prepared by immunoSEQ multiplex PCR; TCRdb keeps only in-frame clonotypes and omits some of them. This sample has 80,000 to 100,000 clones, with approximately 94% found just once. The material sequenced was CD4+ or CD8+ T cells sorted from blood, taken in a trial of the OX40 agonist ivuxolimab. These receptors all come from an adult with an advanced solid tumor such as melanoma, head and neck, liver or kidney cancer. CDR3s include the opening cysteine and the closing phenylalanine or tryptophan. D genes are given only for firm matches. Clone size is given for some rows only: seen once, a few or many times, or a class if the clone is expanded.

clone_size	v_call	d_call	j_call	cdr3_nt	cdr3_aa
.	TRBV11-2	.	TRBJ2-2	TGTGCCAGCAGCTTAGGACTCAACACCGGGGAGCTGTTTTTT	CASSLGLNTGELFF
.	TRBV9	TRBD2	TRBJ2-3	TGTGCCAGCAGTGCCGCCACCGGGACTAGCTTTGCAGATACGCAGTATTTT	CASSAATGTSFADTQYF
.	TRBV6-5	.	TRBJ2-7	TGTGCCAGCAGTTACGGGACAACTTACGAGCAGTACTTC	CASSYGTTYEQYF
.	TRBV7-9	.	TRBJ2-1	TGTGCCAGCAGCTTAAGAAAGGAGCAGTTCTTC	CASSLRKEQFF
once	TRBV7-2	.	TRBJ2-3	TGTGCCAGCAGCTTAGTGAGCGGCGATACGCAGTATTTT	CASSLVSGDTQYF
.	TRBV28	TRBD1	TRBJ2-7	TGTGCCAGCAGTCCCATCCCCGGACAGGCGACCTACGAGCAGTACTTC	CASSPIPGQATYEQYF
.	TRBV4-2	.	TRBJ2-7	TGTGCCAGCAGCTTTACAGGGTACGAGCAGTACTTC	CASSFTGYEQYF
.	TRBV7-2	TRBD1	TRBJ1-5	TGTGCCAGCAGCATCGACAGGGGCCCCCAATCAGCCCAGCATTTT	CASSIDRGPQSAQHF
.	TRBV7-2	TRBD1	TRBJ2-1	TGTGCCAGCAGTTGGACAGGCAATGAGCAGTTCTTC	CASSWTGNEQFF
.	TRBV5-1	.	TRBJ2-7	TGCGCCAGCAGCACCGGTAGGGGAGAGGTCTACGAGCAGTACTTC	CASSTGRGEVYEQYF
.	TRBV19	.	TRBJ2-1	TGTGCCAGTACCTCACAGGTAAGCTCCTACAATGAGCAGTTCTTC	CASTSQVSSYNEQFF
.	TRBV29-1	TRBD1	TRBJ2-7	TGCAGCGTTGAAGGGGATTATGAGGGACAGACAACCTACGAGCAGTACTTC	CSVEGDYEGQTTYEQYF
.	TRBV9	.	TRBJ2-4	TGTGCCAGCAGCGGTTTTACGGACATTCAGTACTTC	CASSGFTDIQYF
.	TRBV12-5	.	TRBJ1-2	TGTGCTAGTGGTTTGAGGGAGGGAGAGGATGGCTACACCTTC	CASGLREGEDGYTF
.	TRBV27	.	TRBJ2-1	TGTGCCAGCAGTGTGGGGAGATACAATGAGCAGTTCTTC	CASSVGRYNEQFF
.	TRBV19	TRBD2	TRBJ2-2	TGTGCCAGTAACCCCTTGTTTCGGCGGGAGGCGGCGGCCGGGGAGCTGTTTTTT	CASNPLFRREAAAGELFF
.	TRBV5-6	TRBD1	TRBJ1-3	TGTGCCAGCAGCTCAGGGACAGGGGGAAACACCATATATTTT	CASSSGTGGNTIYF
.	TRBV6-1	.	TRBJ1-5	TGTGCCAGCAGTGAATGGAGGCGGGGGCCTTATAGCAATCAGCCCCAGCATTTT	CASSEWRRGPYSNQPQHF
.	TRBV28	TRBD1	TRBJ1-5	TGTGCCAGCAGTTTATATCGGACAGGGGGGAGGCAGCCCCAGCATTTT	CASSLYRTGGRQPQHF
.	TRBV27	.	TRBJ2-6	TGTGCCAGCAGTTGGCACAGTGGGGCCAACGTCCTGACTTTC	CASSWHSGANVLTF
once	TRBV27	.	TRBJ2-6	TGTGCCAGCAGTTTCAGATCTGGGGCCAACGTCCTGACTTTC	CASSFRSGANVLTF
once	TRBV19	.	TRBJ2-7	TGTGCCAGTAGTATAAGATCGGACAGAGGAGTGCGCGAGCAGTACTTC	CASSIRSDRGVREQYF
once	TRBV11-2	.	TRBJ1-5	TGTGCCAGCAGCTCCCTCCCAGGGATGCATCAGCCCCAGCATTTT	CASSSLPGMHQPQHF
once	TRBV6-5	.	TRBJ1-1	TGTGCCAGCAGTTACATCAGGCTATCTGAAGCTTTCTTT	CASSYIRLSEAFF
.	TRBV5-4	.	TRBJ1-1	TGTGCCAGCAGCTTGGGACAGATGAACACTGAAGCTTTCTTT	CASSLGQMNTEAFF
.	TRBV5-8	TRBD1	TRBJ1-1	TGTGCCAGCAGCGAAGGACAGGGGTTGAACACTGAAGCTTTCTTT	CASSEGQGLNTEAFF
.	TRBV15	.	TRBJ2-1	TGTGCCACCTCAAGCCCCGTAGCTAGGAATGAGCAGTTCTTC	CATSSPVARNEQFF
.	TRBV27	TRBD1	TRBJ2-1	TGTGCCAGCAGTTTGGACAGGGGGGGTGTGAATGAGCAGTTCTTC	CASSLDRGGVNEQFF
.	TRBV19	TRBD2	TRBJ2-1	TGTGCCAGTAAAGCTAGCGGGGGGGACGCTGGTGAGCAGTTCTTC	CASKASGGDAGEQFF
.	TRBV6-5	.	TRBJ1-2	TGTGCCAGCAGAGCTAACAGCTACTCGGACTATGGCTACACCTTC	CASRANSYSDYGYTF
medium-sized	TRBV30	.	TRBJ2-3	TGTGCCTGGAGTTTTGCGTATCGCACAGATACGCAGTATTTT	CAWSFAYRTDTQYF
.	TRBV19	TRBD2	TRBJ2-1	TGTGCCAGTAGTATTCCGGGACTAGCGGGAGGGTTCAATGAGCAGTTCTTC	CASSIPGLAGGFNEQFF
once	TRBV6-1	.	TRBJ1-4	TGTGCCAGCAGTGCTACAGGCTACCACCTCGAAAAACTGTTTTTT	CASSATGYHLEKLFF
.	TRBV27	TRBD2	TRBJ2-7	TGTGCCAGCAGTTTGGCAGCGGGACTATCCTACGAGCAGTACTTC	CASSLAAGLSYEQYF
once	TRBV19	.	TRBJ2-5	TGTGCCAGTAGTATTTGGGCCCCTAGAGGGGCCCAAGAGACCCAGTACTTC	CASSIWAPRGAQETQYF
.	TRBV9	.	TRBJ1-1	TGTGCCAGCAGCACCGCACAGGGTAAACTTACTGAAGCTTTCTTT	CASSTAQGKLTEAFF
few	TRBV27	.	TRBJ1-5	TGTGCCAGCAGTCCCCGGGGTAGCAATCAGCCCCAGCATTTT	CASSPRGSNQPQHF
.	TRBV7-3	.	TRBJ2-3	TGTGCCAGCAGCTTAAGTGGCGGGTACACAGATACGCAGTATTTT	CASSLSGGYTDTQYF
once	TRBV19	.	TRBJ2-3	TGTGCCAGTAGTATGTCCGGGTACGAAACAGATACGCAGTATTTT	CASSMSGYETDTQYF
.	TRBV6-5	.	TRBJ2-7	TGTGCCAGCAGTTACAAGCTTTCCGTCTACGAGCAGTACTTC	CASSYKLSVYEQYF
.	TRBV25-1	TRBD1	TRBJ1-2	TGTGCCAGCAGTGCCCAGACAGGGTTATATGGCTACACCTTC	CASSAQTGLYGYTF
.	TRBV7-9	TRBD2	TRBJ2-1	TGTGCCAGCAGCTTTCGGACTAGCGGGAGGTTAGACGCCTACAATGAGCAGTTCTTC	CASSFRTSGRLDAYNEQFF
.	TRBV7-8	.	TRBJ2-7	TGTGCCAGCAGCTTAGCGGACCCCAACGAGCAGTACTTC	CASSLADPNEQYF
once	TRBV6-1	.	TRBJ2-7	TGTGCCAGCAGTGAAGGGACTGCAGGATATTACGAGCAGTACTTC	CASSEGTAGYYEQYF
.	TRBV11-2	.	TRBJ2-7	TGTGCCAGCAGCTTAACCGCGGGACAGCTCCTGTGGGAGCAGTACTTC	CASSLTAGQLLWEQYF
.	TRBV12-5	.	TRBJ2-7	TGTGCTAGTGAATTACCGGAGAAGTCCTACGAGCAGTACTTC	CASELPEKSYEQYF
.	TRBV4-1	.	TRBJ1-2	TGCGCCAGCAGCTCAACGCCTCCGGGTGGCTACACCTTC	CASSSTPPGGYTF
.	TRBV4-1	.	TRBJ2-3	TGCGCCAGCAGCCAAGAGCCCTTTCAGGACGCTAGCACAGATACGCAGTATTTT	CASSQEPFQDASTDTQYF
.	TRBV6-5	.	TRBJ2-5	TGTGCCAGCAGTTACGGTTGGTCTCACGTCCAAGAGACCCAGTACTTC	CASSYGWSHVQETQYF
.	TRBV5-1	.	TRBJ1-2	TGCGCCAGTTCCCCCCGCGGGGATGGCTACACCTTC	CASSPRGDGYTF
.	TRBV5-1	.	TRBJ2-1	TGCGCCAGCAGCTTGGCCGGAGCCAAGTACAATGAGCAGTTCTTC	CASSLAGAKYNEQFF
.	TRBV9	.	TRBJ1-4	TGTGCCAGCAGCGTAGGTGGGACAAAGAATGAAAAACTGTTTTTT	CASSVGGTKNEKLFF
.	TRBV19	.	TRBJ1-5	TGTGCCAGTAGCATTACCGGAGGGGGGAATCAGCCCCAGCATTTT	CASSITGGGNQPQHF